The clone carrying this T cell receptor (beta chain) was counted a few times. Its antigen is currently unknown. The source of the sample is a study of post-analysis software for immune sequencing data. Study-wide results and caveats: Controls significantly exceeded multiple sclerosis patients in normalized Chao1 diversity. F measure grouped same-batch samples tightly together.

cDNA libraries of TCR beta carried unique molecular identifiers. Out of roughly 1 to 10 million T cells, some 500,000 cDNA molecules were generated. Via MiXCR, TCRdb re-called the PCR reads, giving one row per CDR3 protein. Of roughly 800,000 distinct CDR3 sequences in the sample, 25% to 30% are singletons; the top ten hold about 0.5%. Sequenced input: blood. This sequence was found in a girl between 5 and 17 years old with multiple sclerosis.

CDR3 sequence reads: CAISENTASYNEQFF. Written as DNA, the CDR3 is TGTGCCATCAGTGAGAATACAGCCTCCTACAATGAGCAGTTCTTC. The V gene is TRBV10-3, the J gene TRBJ2-1; D ambiguous. The germline V gene has CDR1 ENHRY and CDR2 SYGVKD. Trimming took 2 bases from V and 0 from J, leaving 8 bases between them. The CDR3 extends over 15 amino acids.